This T cell receptor beta chain appears in the sequencing data of a study of response to subunit inactivated influenza vaccine. Whole-study results and caveats: New T cells are recruited in small numbers by each seasonal influenza vaccination, according to the authors' suggestion.

With respect to this clonotype: The antigen remains unidentified. At one boundary the junction diverges from the germline segment, which might be a read error.

TCRdb passed the RT-PCR reads through MiXCR, listing each CDR3 protein once. The sample has just under 250,000 distinct CDR3 sequences, 12% seen once; the top ten hold 7.8%. This CDR3 is built from 16 residues. The V gene is TRBV12-3 or TRBV12-4, the J gene TRBJ1-1; 7 nucleotides agree with TRBD1. The source is a middle-aged man who received an inactivated influenza vaccine. This sample comprised non-naive T cells sorted from PBMCs, obtained 14 days before vaccination. Here the CDR3 DNA reads TGTGCCAGCAGCCGATATCGGACAGGCGGGAACTCTGAAGCTTTCTTT. Its protein product is CASSRYRTGGNSEAFF.